These 25 T cell receptor beta chains originate from one sample sequenced in a study of T cell repertoires in cytomegalovirus infection (dated by TCRdb to 2018 to 2020). The run used an Illumina HiSeq 1500. The public reads were run again by TCRdb, first through fastp at Q25 and then through MiXCR, and only productive beta chains were kept. Every distinct CDR3 protein forms one entry, paired with its most common genes and DNA. The sample has about 340,000 distinct CDR3 sequences on record, about 28% of them singletons. Clones ranked in the top ten supply around 18% of the sample. No antigen is known for these receptors. According to the study, the label for this sample's treatment or condition signals: in vitro stimulation with specific CMV peptide epitopes to enrich CMV-specific T cells. The sample consisted of cultured PBMCs, taken from culture after CMV antigen stimulation. Every receptor here comes from a human donor in good health (CMV status not recorded). Some clones in this sample may be carry-over from other donors' samples.

This chain uses TRBV20-1 with TRBJ1-5; 7 bases fit TRBD1. The V segment lost 2 bases and the J segment 4 bases; nucleotides outside the gene matches: 5. CDR1 is DFQATT, CDR2 SNEGSKA, per germline (reference sequence). The CDR3 has 14 amino acids. In DNA form, the CDR3 reads TGCAGTGCTAGACGGACAGGCTCAAATCAGCCCCAGCATTTT. Residues: CSARRTGSNQPQHF.

The rearrangement uses TRBV25-1 and TRBJ1-3, with D perhaps matching TRBD1 (6 bases). CDR1 is MGHDK and CDR2 is SYGVNS in the germline V gene. The CDR3 covers 16 residues. V lost 4 bases, J lost 0 bases, and 13 bases lay in between. The CDR3 loop reads CASSGSTGSSGNTIYF. Here the CDR3 DNA reads TGTGCCAGCAGTGGCAGTACAGGGAGCTCTGGAAACACCATATATTTT.

V gene TRBV28 combines with J gene TRBJ1-4, with a tentative D call TRBD1 (5 bases). Trimming left V 2 bases short and J 2 bases short, with 6 bases between. Germline-derived CDR1 and CDR2 are MDHEN and SYDVKM. The CDR3 is made up of 14 amino acids. The CDR3 here is CASSLDSTNEKLFF. CDR3 coding DNA: TGTGCCAGCAGTTTAGACAGTACTAATGAAAAACTGTTTTTT.

The chain couples TRBV19 to TRBJ1-2, with no clear D. The CDR3 covers 13 residues. With 5 bases removed from V and 7 bases from J, the gap between germline ends came to 14 bases. Germline CDR1 LNHDA, CDR2 SQIVND (reference sequence). CDR3 region: CASSPTSVGGYTF. CDR3 coding DNA: TGTGCCAGTAGTCCCACCTCAGTAGGTGGCTACACCTTC.

This clonotype was counted between two and nine times. This rearrangement joins TRBV6-5 to TRBJ2-3; D may be TRBD1 or TRBD2 (5 bases each). CDR1 and CDR2 from the germline V gene are MNHEY and SVGAGI. CDR3 length: 16 amino acids. The V end was cut by 6 bases, the J end by 4 bases, with 20 bases between. The CDR3: CASSSGPNMEADTQYF. For the CDR3, the DNA is TGTGCCAGCAGCTCGGGACCCAACATGGAGGCAGATACGCAGTATTTT.

The sample holds a few counts of this clonotype. The rearrangement links TRBV27 to TRBJ2-1; TRBD1 or TRBD2 may be the D gene (5 bases each). The CDR3 is made up of 17 amino acids. The V and J ends lost 2 bases and 4 bases respectively, with 18 bases between them. Germline CDR1 and CDR2: MNHEY and SMNVEV (reference sequence). The CDR3 protein is CASSLTMGVRPYNEQFF. Here the CDR3 DNA reads TGTGCCAGCAGTTTAACAATGGGGGTCAGACCTTACAATGAGCAGTTCTTC.

This clonotype turned up a few times. Sequence at one end of the junction differs from germline and may be a read error. The gene calls are TRBV12-3 or TRBV12-4 and TRBJ2-1, with unresolved D. The length of the CDR3 is 11 residues. In DNA, the CDR3 is TGTGCCAGCAGGACCTACGATGAGCAGTTCTTC. This gives the protein CASRTYDEQFF.

This clonotype was counted a few times. The V call is TRBV5-6, the J call TRBJ2-7; TRBD2 aligns across 10 bases. CDR1 and CDR2 (germline): SGHDT, YYEEEE. The trim removed 2 bases at V and 3 bases at J, leaving 2 bases unmatched. The length of the CDR3 is 14 residues. The DNA for the CDR3 is TGTGCCAGCAGCTTAGCGGGAGGGAACTACGAGCAGTACTTC. Translation: CASSLAGGNYEQYF.

This rearrangement joins TRBV19 to TRBJ1-2; D may be TRBD1 (5 bases). V lost 7 bases to trimming and J lost 5 bases, with 17 bases between them. The germline gives CDR1 LNHDA, CDR2 SQIVND (reference sequence). This CDR3 spans 14 amino acids. The CDR3, as DNA: TGTGCCAGTATCCCAAGCGGGGCCTTATATGGCTACACCTTC. It is translated as CASIPSGALYGYTF.

CDR3 sequence (DNA): TGTGCCATCCTACCCCCGGTGGGGGGCACTGAAGCTTTCTTT. Its protein is CAILPPVGGTEAFF. The V call is TRBV6-1, the J call TRBJ1-1, with D possibly being TRBD1 (5 bases). Germline-derived CDR1 and CDR2 are MNHNS and SASEGT. Trimming took off 10 bases at V and 4 bases at J, with 19 bases between the two ends. The CDR3 is 14 residues long.

This clonotype was found a few times. The genes are TRBV6-2 or TRBV6-3 and TRBJ2-7; 7 bases are shared with TRBD1. J was trimmed by 4 bases and V by 4 bases; bases with no gene match: 4. Germline CDR1 and CDR2: MNHEY and SVGEGT. The CDR3 sequence is 13 residues long. The CDR3 DNA reads as TGTGCCAGCAGTTGGACAGGCCGGTACGAGCAGTACTTC. Amino acids: CASSWTGRYEQYF.

The V gene is TRBV20-1, the J gene TRBJ1-2; D is ambiguous. Per germline, CDR1 DFQATT and CDR2 SNEGSKA (reference sequence). This CDR3 is 12 amino acids long. The V end was cut by 3 bases, the J end by 6 bases, with 11 bases between. CDR3 nucleotides: TGCAGTGCTAGGACCCCTGGGGATGGCTACACCTTC. Protein sequence: CSARTPGDGYTF.

This clonotype has a handful of counts. The chain employs TRBV6-2 or TRBV6-3 and TRBJ2-3; D call uncertain. The CDR3 covers 16 residues. V gave up 0 bases and J gave up 6 bases, with 16 bases separating them. Germline V gene sequence: CDR1 MNHEY, CDR2 SVGEGT. Here the CDR3 reads CASSYSKSAVVDTQYF. Written as DNA, the CDR3 is TGTGCCAGCAGTTACTCGAAATCGGCGGTCGTTGATACGCAGTATTTT.

The V and J genes are TRBV12-3 or TRBV12-4 and TRBJ1-2; D remains ambiguous. V lost 3 bases to trimming and J lost 7 bases, with 12 bases between them. CDR3 length: 13 amino acids. The chain's CDR3 is CASSFELSGGYTF. DNA of the CDR3: TGTGCCAGCAGTTTTGAGCTTTCGGGTGGCTACACCTTC.

Only one count was recorded for this clonotype. V usage is TRBV27 and J usage is TRBJ1-2, with 7 bases aligning to TRBD1. The CDR3 is 15 amino acids. Trimming cost V 0 bases and J 5 bases; bases outside gene matches: 6. The germline CDR1 and CDR2 sequences are MNHEY and SMNVEV (reference sequence). In DNA, the CDR3 is TGTGCCAGCAGTTTATCTCAGGGGGGAACTTATGGCTACACCTTC. It is translated as CASSLSQGGTYGYTF.

The sample holds a few counts of this clonotype. The chain joins TRBV27 to TRBJ2-7; a weak D match, TRBD1 (9 bases). The germline V gene encodes CDR1 MNHEY and CDR2 SMNVEV (reference sequence). Trimming left V 4 bases short and J 2 bases short, with 27 bases between. This CDR3 spans 19 amino acids. The CDR3 DNA follows: TGTGCCAGCAGTTGGCGGGGGGACAGGGCGGAAGGTCGGACCTACGAGCAGTACTTC. This sequence encodes CASSWRGDRAEGRTYEQYF.

This chain links TRBV20-1 with TRBJ2-7; 7 bases are shared with TRBD2. This CDR3 is 13 amino acids long. CDR1 is DFQATT and CDR2 is SNEGSKA in the germline V gene (reference sequence). J lost 0 bases, V lost 3 bases, and 2 bases had no gene match. The CDR3 here is CSASKRDSYEQYF. The CDR3 DNA reads TGCAGTGCTAGTAAGCGGGACTCCTACGAGCAGTACTTC.

A few counts support this clonotype. CDR3: CASSQDNPGAREKLFF. The CDR3 bases are TGCGCCAGCAGCCAAGATAATCCGGGGGCGCGGGAAAAACTGTTTTTT. J is TRBJ1-4 and V is TRBV4-1, with D possibly TRBD1 on 6 matching bases. Germline values: CDR1 MGHRA, CDR2 YSYEKL. Trimming pared 0 bases from V and 8 bases from J, leaving 16 bases between. CDR3 size: 16 residues.

This clonotype was counted many times. V usage is TRBV7-2 and J usage is TRBJ2-5; tentative D call: TRBD2 (5 bases). There are 13 residues in the CDR3. Germline V gene lookup returns CDR1 SGHTA and CDR2 FQGNSA. V dropped 8 bases and J dropped 2 bases, with 12 bases sitting between them. CDR3 protein: CASRGRVQETQYF. The DNA for the CDR3 is TGTGCCAGCCGCGGGCGGGTACAAGAGACCCAGTACTTC.

V gene TRBV27 combines with J gene TRBJ1-5; no firm D call. The CDR3 totals 14 residues. Trimming took off 0 bases at V and 6 bases at J, with 9 bases between the two ends. Germline CDR1 reads MNHEY; CDR2 reads SMNVEV (reference sequence). This CDR3 is CASSLSAGFQPQHF. The CDR3 bases are TGTGCCAGCAGTTTATCGGCGGGATTTCAGCCCCAGCATTTT.

The rearrangement links TRBV19 to TRBJ2-6; D gene unclear. CDR1 is LNHDA, CDR2 SQIVND, per germline (reference sequence). Between the trimmed V and J ends, which lost 5 bases and 0 bases, there was a span of 5 bases. CDR3 length: 14 residues. The CDR3: CASSWVSGANVLTF. CDR3 bases: TGTGCCAGTAGTTGGGTCTCTGGGGCCAACGTCCTGACTTTC.

This clonotype has a handful of counts. V is TRBV12-5 and J is TRBJ2-3; 8 positions agree with TRBD1. Trimming removed 4 bases from V and 4 bases from J; junction bases left unmatched: 10. This CDR3 comprises 16 residues. CDR1 is LGHNT, CDR2 FRNRAP, per germline. CDR3 in amino acids: CASGSNRGRISDTQYF. The CDR3, as DNA: TGTGCTAGTGGTTCAAACAGGGGGAGGATCTCAGATACGCAGTATTTT.

This rearrangement joins TRBV7-2 to TRBJ1-2; D not resolved. This CDR3 is 14 amino acids long. Germline V gene lookup returns CDR1 SGHTA and CDR2 FQGNSA. V was clipped by 5 bases and J by 4 bases, with 14 bases between them. The chain's CDR3 is CASSPIRGGYGYTF. Written as DNA, the CDR3 is TGTGCCAGCAGCCCCATCCGGGGAGGCTATGGCTACACCTTC.

Points on this clonotype: Given a much more abundant clone one base away, this may be a read error. CDR3: CVSSLRPADTQYF. The CDR3 DNA sequence: TGTGTCAGCAGCTTAAGGCCGGCAGATACGCAGTATTTT. V usage is TRBV7-3 and J usage is TRBJ2-3; D unclear. The CDR3 extends over 13 amino acids. Germline assignment: CDR1 SGHTA and CDR2 FQGTGA.

The gene calls are TRBV4-2 and TRBJ2-5, with 11 bases matching TRBD2. This CDR3 region has 16 residues. V gave up 0 bases and J gave up 4 bases; unmatched junction bases: 4. The germline CDR1 and CDR2 sequences are LGHNA and YNFKEQ. Here the CDR3 DNA reads TGTGCCAGCAGCCAAGATCCTAGCGGGGGGTCAGAGACCCAGTACTTC. Translating gives CASSQDPSGGSETQYF.